The 32 T cell receptor beta chains listed next were all sequenced from one sample in a study of T cell repertoires in cytomegalovirus infection. MiXCR, applied by TCRdb to the reads, yields one record per CDR3 protein. The sample lists around 530,000 distinct CDR3 sequences, about 26% occurring once. The specimen sequenced was PBMCs. These receptor sequences come from a human donor in good health (CMV status not recorded). Some clones in this sample may be carry-over from other donors' samples.

This clonotype came up many times. This sequence joins TRBV7-6 and TRBJ2-7; 12 bases line up with TRBD2. This CDR3 contains 17 residues. Germline assignment: CDR1 SGHVS and CDR2 FNYEAQ. With 2 bases clipped from V and 2 bases from J, the junction kept 7 bases outside the gene matches. CDR3 loop: CASSLTGLAGSPYEQYF. Here the CDR3 DNA reads TGTGCCAGCAGCTTAACGGGACTAGCGGGTTCCCCCTACGAGCAGTACTTC.

The chain employs TRBV20-1 and TRBJ2-1; 13 bases are a match to TRBD2. The CDR3 has 14 amino acids. CDR1 and CDR2 (germline): DFQATT, SNEGSKA (reference sequence). V was clipped by 4 bases and J by 9 bases; unmatched bases: 6. The CDR3, as DNA: TGCAGTGCTAAGGGACTAGCGGGAAGGGTTGAGCAGTTCTTC. Its translation is CSAKGLAGRVEQFF.

This clonotype has ten or more counts. This rearrangement joins TRBV7-2 to TRBJ2-7; D is unresolved. The germline V gene encodes CDR1 SGHTA and CDR2 FQGNSA. V was clipped by 1 base and J by 6 bases, with 10 bases between them. CDR3 length equals 13 residues. CDR3 region: CASSLEVVSEQYV. The CDR3 DNA is TGTGCCAGCAGCTTAGAGGTGGTATCCGAGCAGTACGTC.

This chain links TRBV6-5 with TRBJ2-1; 13 positions agree with TRBD2. This CDR3 contains 17 residues. CDR1 and CDR2 from the germline V gene are MNHEY and SVGAGI. The V gene end was trimmed by 2 bases and the J gene end by 6 bases; junction bases not matched to a gene: 7. This CDR3 is CASSYLLGLAGANEQFF. The DNA for the CDR3 is TGTGCCAGCAGTTACCTACTTGGACTAGCGGGAGCCAATGAGCAGTTCTTC.

In this sample, this clonotype turned up many times. The rearrangement links TRBV11-2 to TRBJ2-1, with D possibly being TRBD2 (8 bases). The CDR3 covers 16 residues. Looked up from germline, CDR1 is SGHAT and CDR2 is FQNNGV. Trimming removed 7 bases from V and 9 bases from J, with 25 bases in between. The CDR3 reads CASTEQGRVGRGEQFF. The DNA of the CDR3 is TGTGCCAGCACAGAACAGGGGAGGGTCGGGAGGGGTGAGCAGTTCTTC.

The chain employs TRBV29-1 and TRBJ1-2; D unclear. Deletions cut 3 bases from V and 5 bases from J, with 10 bases between. There are 12 residues in the CDR3. CDR1 and CDR2 from the germline V gene are SQVTM and ANQGSEA. The CDR3 DNA is TGCAGCGTTGAGAAATCGTTTTATGGCTACACCTTC. Translation: CSVEKSFYGYTF.

The rearrangement joins TRBV7-1 to TRBJ2-1; tentatively, D is TRBD1 (5 bases). TRBV7-1 is labeled an ORF, and its function is uncertain. The CDR3 runs to 14 residues. Trimming cost V 5 bases and J 10 bases, with 18 bases left between them. CDR3 bases: TGTGCCAGCAGCAAGCAGGGAAGGGAAAACGAGCAGTTCTTC. It encodes CASSKQGRENEQFF.

The gene calls are TRBV5-1 and TRBJ2-7; tentatively, D is TRBD2 (5 bases). The germline V gene encodes CDR1 SGHRS and CDR2 YFSETQ. V was clipped by 0 bases and J by 3 bases, with 13 bases between them. CDR3 length equals 15 residues. In DNA form, the CDR3 reads TGCGCCAGCAGCTTGGCCGGGAATTCTCACTACGAGCAGTACTTC. Amino acids: CASSLAGNSHYEQYF.

This clonotype was recorded at least ten times. The rearrangement links TRBV7-2 to TRBJ2-3, with 8 bases that match TRBD2. The germline gives CDR1 SGHTA, CDR2 FQGNSA. The CDR3 length is 14 residues. After removal of 5 bases from V and 1 base from J, the junction contained 2 bases not matched to a gene. In DNA form, the CDR3 reads TGTGCCAGCAGCCGTAGCGGGGGCACAGATACGCAGTATTTT. This encodes CASSRSGGTDTQYF.

The chain recombines TRBV19 with TRBJ2-3; a weak D match, TRBD2 (7 bases). This CDR3 is built from 19 residues. V lost 4 bases and J 4 bases, leaving 27 bases between the germline ends. The germline V gene encodes CDR1 LNHDA and CDR2 SQIVND (reference sequence). CDR3 DNA sequence: TGTGCCAGTAGTACGGGGGCCCCCGGAGGGGGAGGGCCCTCAGATACGCAGTATTTT. As protein: CASSTGAPGGGGPSDTQYF. Full variable domain (outside the CDR3, taken from reference TRBV19 and TRBJ2-3): DGGITQSPKYLFRKEGQNVTLSCEQNLNHDAMYWYRQDPGQGLRLIYYSQIVNDFQKGDIAEGYSVSREKKESFPLTVTSAQKNPTAFYLCASSTGAPGGGGPSDTQYFGPGTRLTVL.

This clonotype was seen ten or more times. The chain is built from TRBV12-3 or TRBV12-4 and TRBJ1-1, with D possibly TRBD1 on 6 matching bases. The CDR3 contains 14 residues. V was pared by 6 bases and J by 0 bases, with 11 bases between. The CDR3, as DNA: TGTGCCAGCAGCCTCCCAGGGGTGAACACTGAAGCTTTCTTT. The encoded protein is CASSLPGVNTEAFF.

The chain carries TRBV4-1 and TRBJ2-5, with a weak D call TRBD2 (5 bases). CDR3 length equals 14 residues. In germline, CDR1 is MGHRA, CDR2 YSYEKL. The ends were cut back, 4 bases at V and 2 bases at J, with 11 bases in the middle. CDR3 DNA: TGCGCCAGCAGCCCGGGGTGGGTGCAAGAGACCCAGTACTTC. Translation: CASSPGWVQETQYF.

This clonotype was seen more than once but under ten times. V usage is TRBV6-5 and J usage is TRBJ2-1; 13 positions agree with TRBD2. The CDR3 is 16 amino acids. CDR1 and CDR2 from the germline V gene are MNHEY and SVGAGI. V shed 2 bases and J 7 bases; nucleotides not matched to a gene: 5. CDR3 in DNA: TGTGCCAGCAGTTACACAGGACTAGCGGGAGTAAATGAGCAGTTCTTC. This translates into CASSYTGLAGVNEQFF.

This clonotype showed up just a few times. The chain has TRBV2 and TRBJ2-5; no clear D gene. The CDR3 runs to 9 residues. Between the trimmed V and J ends, which lost 10 bases and 2 bases, there was a span of 2 bases. Germline CDR1 and CDR2: SNHLY and FYNNEI. Written as DNA, the CDR3 is TGTGCCATACAAGAGACCCAGTACTTC. Encoded protein: CAIQETQYF.

Note on this clonotype: One end of the junction is discordant with germline, which a read error may explain. The genes are TRBV11-3 and TRBJ2-1; D uncertain. The CDR3 loop spans 14 amino acids. Germline CDR1 is SGHNT and CDR2 is YENEEA. DNA for the CDR3: TGTGCCAGCAGCTTAGAGGCCCCCCCTAGAGCCTCCGATTTC. Translation: CASSLEAPPRASDF.

This clonotype was observed once. The genes are TRBV6-2 or TRBV6-3 and TRBJ1-2; 8 bases fit TRBD1. The CDR3 is 17 amino acids. Germline V lookup: CDR1 MNHEY, CDR2 SVGEGT. Trimming cost V 2 bases and J 6 bases; bases outside gene matches: 14. The CDR3 nucleotides read TGTGCCAGCAGTTACCCCGGTGCAGGGGGCTTGGGGCATGGCTACACCTTC. It translates to CASSYPGAGGLGHGYTF.

A few counts support this clonotype. This sequence joins TRBV4-1 and TRBJ2-1; 11 nucleotides match TRBD2. V dropped 3 bases and J dropped 9; count of bases not matched to a gene: 13. Germline assignment: CDR1 MGHRA and CDR2 YSYEKL. The CDR3 sequence is 17 residues long. The CDR3 protein is CASSQSTILAGVSEQFF. CDR3 bases: TGCGCCAGCAGCCAGAGCACGATACTAGCGGGAGTTAGTGAGCAGTTCTTC.

The rearrangement joins TRBV2 to TRBJ2-7; TRBD2 matches at 8 bases. V shed 7 bases and J 6 bases; nucleotides not matched to a gene: 14. The CDR3 covers 15 residues. Per the germline V gene, CDR1 is SNHLY and CDR2 is FYNNEI. This CDR3 reads CASTAGSGMFGEQYF. The CDR3 DNA is TGTGCCAGCACGGCTGGTAGCGGGATGTTTGGCGAGCAGTACTTC.

At least ten counts were recorded for this clonotype. This chain links TRBV7-9 with TRBJ2-2, with D maybe TRBD1 (6 bases). The CDR3 loop spans 16 amino acids. The V gene's germline CDR1 is SEHNR and CDR2 FQNEAQ (reference sequence). The V end was cut by 4 bases, the J end by 3 bases, with 15 bases between. CDR3 nucleotide sequence: TGTGCCAGCAGCTCCTTCGAGACAGGCTACACCGGGGAGCTGTTTTTT. Translation gives CASSSFETGYTGELFF.

The J gene is TRBJ1-2, the V gene TRBV19; unclear D gene. The CDR3 loop spans 14 amino acids. V dropped 2 bases and J dropped 4 bases, with 11 bases sitting between them. CDR1 LNHDA and CDR2 SQIVND come from the germline V gene (reference sequence). The CDR3 loop reads CASSIRRPSYGYTF. In DNA form, the CDR3 reads TGTGCCAGTAGTATAAGACGACCGAGCTATGGCTACACCTTC.

This clonotype was picked up one time. V gene TRBV29-1 combines with J gene TRBJ1-3, with 12 bases lining up with TRBD1. The CDR3 runs to 16 residues. Germline CDR1 SQVTM, CDR2 ANQGSEA. The J segment lost 4 bases and the V segment lost 3 bases, leaving 7 bases of the junction unmatched. The CDR3 is CSVDNGTGGWGNTIYF. CDR3 DNA: TGCAGCGTTGACAACGGGACAGGGGGCTGGGGAAACACCATATATTTT.

This clonotype was detected only a few times. The chain couples TRBV28 to TRBJ1-5; 10 bases match TRBD1. Germline V gene lookup returns CDR1 MDHEN and CDR2 SYDVKM. CDR3 length: 19 residues. The trim removed 6 bases at V and 2 bases at J, leaving 16 bases unmatched. CDR3 bases: TGTGCCAGCAGGCCTAGGGACAGGGGATTGGTATATGGCAATCAGCCCCAGCATTTT. Translated, it gives CASRPRDRGLVYGNQPQHF.

Only a few counts were recorded for this clonotype. The chain carries TRBV10-3 and TRBJ2-5, with D tentatively TRBD1 or TRBD2 (6 bases each). Germline V gene sequence: CDR1 ENHRY, CDR2 SYGVKD. Deletions cut 9 bases from V and 5 bases from J, with 16 bases between. The CDR3 sequence is 13 residues long. The CDR3 spells CAIGGQGSETQYF. The CDR3 coding sequence is TGTGCCATAGGGGGGCAGGGTTCCGAGACCCAGTACTTC.

The chain employs TRBV28 and TRBJ2-7, with 8 bases lining up with TRBD1. The CDR3 totals 15 residues. Germline V CDR1 and CDR2: MDHEN, SYDVKM. V gave up 3 bases and J gave up 2 bases; unmatched junction bases: 6. The CDR3 DNA reads TGTGCCAGCAGTTTCTTGGACAGGGTCCCCTACGAGCAGTACTTC. It encodes CASSFLDRVPYEQYF. Using reference TRBV28 and TRBJ2-7 for the parts outside the CDR3, the full variable domain is DVKVTQSSRYLVKRTGEKVFLECVQDMDHENMFWYRQDPGLGLRLIYFSYDVKMKEKGDIPEGYSVSREKKERFSLILESASTNQTSMYLCASSFLDRVPYEQYFGPGTRLTVT.

This chain joins TRBV7-2 and TRBJ2-2; no clear D. The CDR3 has 17 amino acids. Germline values: CDR1 SGHTA, CDR2 FQGNSA. Deletions cut 3 bases from V and 3 bases from J, with 17 bases between. Here the CDR3 reads CASSFSELTLHTGELFF. CDR3 DNA sequence: TGTGCCAGCAGCTTTTCGGAACTAACCCTCCACACCGGGGAGCTGTTTTTT.

The gene calls are TRBV20-1 and TRBJ2-7, with a possible D match to TRBD2 (7 bases). The ends were cut back, 6 bases at V and 2 bases at J, with 17 bases in the middle. Germline CDR1 and CDR2: DFQATT and SNEGSKA (reference sequence). The CDR3 sequence is 14 residues long. Written as DNA, the CDR3 is TGCAGTGCCGGGGGGCTAGCCGATCCCTACGAGCAGTACTTC. It specifies CSAGGLADPYEQYF.

This clonotype was seen ten or more times. The V call is TRBV7-2, the J call TRBJ2-3; 7 bases map to TRBD2. Per germline, CDR1 SGHTA and CDR2 FQGNSA. The CDR3 consists of 15 residues. V lost 1 base and J lost 4; bases outside the gene matches: 5. The CDR3 protein is CASSLGGRAPDTQYF. The CDR3 DNA follows: TGTGCCAGCAGCTTAGGGGGGAGGGCCCCAGATACGCAGTATTTT.

This clonotype occurred many times. This rearrangement joins TRBV7-6 to TRBJ2-1, with 9 bases that match TRBD2. The trim removed 8 bases at V and 0 bases at J, leaving 2 bases unmatched. This CDR3 comprises 14 residues. Germline values: CDR1 SGHVS, CDR2 FNYEAQ. The CDR3 nucleotides read TGTGCCAGCCATAGCGGGAGCTCCTACAATGAGCAGTTCTTC. Its translation: CASHSGSSYNEQFF.

The V gene is TRBV6-6, the J gene TRBJ2-4, with 14 bases fitting TRBD2. The CDR3 loop spans 20 amino acids. Germline CDR1 is MNHNY and CDR2 is SVGAGI (reference sequence). Trimming removed 7 bases from V and 11 bases from J; junction bases left unmatched: 25. The CDR3 nucleotides are TGTGCCAGCACCACCCGGGGGGGACTAGCGGGAGCCCACCCCCCTGGATTTCAGTACTTC. Translation gives CASTTRGGLAGAHPPGFQYF.

V gene TRBV6-6 combines with J gene TRBJ2-7; no clear D gene. The CDR3 has 11 amino acids. Germline assignment: CDR1 MNHNY and CDR2 SVGAGI (reference sequence). V was clipped by 5 bases and J by 5 bases, with 7 bases between them. The CDR3 spells CASSEIHEQYV. Here the CDR3 DNA reads TGTGCCAGCAGTGAGATCCACGAGCAGTACGTC.

This clonotype has a handful of counts. The chain recombines TRBV7-2 with TRBJ2-7, with a weak D call TRBD1 (6 bases). CDR3 length equals 12 residues. CDR1 is SGHTA, CDR2 FQGNSA, per germline. V gave up 5 bases and J gave up 6 bases, with 11 bases separating them. Here the CDR3 DNA reads TGTGCCAGCAGCCCACAGGGCCGCGAGCAGTACTTC. This encodes CASSPQGREQYF. Drawing the rest from reference TRBV7-2 and TRBJ2-7, the complete variable domain is GAGVSQSPSNKVTEKGKDVELRCDPISGHTALYWYRQSLGQGLEFLIYFQGNSAPDKSGLPSDRFSAERTGGSVSTLTIQRTQQEDSAVYLCASSPQGREQYFGPGTRLTVT.

This clonotype showed up many times. The V and J genes are TRBV7-2 and TRBJ1-1; maybe TRBD1 (6 bases). The V gene lost 5 bases and the J gene lost 7 bases, with 17 bases spanning the gap. The CDR3 has 14 amino acids. Germline values: CDR1 SGHTA, CDR2 FQGNSA. The CDR3 region has the DNA TGTGCCAGCAGCCTGGGGGGGGGCTCAAATGAAGCTTTCTTT. It translates to CASSLGGGSNEAFF.